This T cell receptor beta chain was found in a study of glioma-infiltrating T cells after dendritic cell vaccination. Study overall: At biweekly intervals, patients got three intradermal dendritic cell vaccine injections. Findings and caveats of the study: Few patients contributed both blood and tumor specimens.

The CDR3 extends over 14 amino acids. Germline V gene sequence: CDR1 MNHEY, CDR2 SVGAGI. Primers: 60 V beta forward and 13 J beta reverse. TCRdb's table, derived via immunoSEQ multiplex PCR, lists solely in-frame clones and lacks some. Among 100,000 or so clones listed, around 87% were seen once. Documented time point: after dendritic cell vaccination, including at tumor progression/relapse. Points on this clone: Antigen unknown. The junction does not match germline at one end; this may be a read error.

The chain couples TRBV6-5 to TRBJ1-5, with D possibly TRBD1 on 5 matching bases. This specimen was blood, taken after dendritic cell vaccination. The sequence was obtained from a human donor with glioblastoma. In DNA, the CDR3 is TGTGCCAGCAGGGCGACAGTCGGCAACCAGCCCCAGCATTTT. It translates to CASRATVGNQPQHF.